The 3 T cell receptor beta chains given below trace back to one sample, sequenced in a study of T cell changes during pregnancy in multiple sclerosis. Here immunoSEQ multiplex PCR was the method, and the copy in TCRdb shows in-frame clones only, minus some. The profile shows 100,000 to 150,000 clones, about 94% of them singletons. The sequenced sample was peripheral blood, obtained before pregnancy. Receptors were obtained from a female donor with multiple sclerosis, enrolled in a pregnancy study.

This chain joins TRBV19 and TRBJ2-2; 11 positions match TRBD2. With 6 bases clipped from V and 4 bases from J, the junction kept 7 bases outside the gene matches. From germline, CDR1 is LNHDA and CDR2 SQIVND (reference sequence). The CDR3 loop spans 16 amino acids. The CDR3 here is CASRPVAGGRTGELFF. For the CDR3, the DNA is TGTGCCAGTAGACCCGTAGCGGGGGGGCGCACCGGGGAGCTGTTTTTT.

The rearrangement links TRBV7-2 to TRBJ2-3; 9 positions agree with TRBD1. The germline gives CDR1 SGHTA, CDR2 FQGNSA. The V segment lost 2 bases and the J segment 5 bases; nucleotides outside the gene matches: 5. This CDR3 comprises 15 residues. The CDR3 nucleotides read TGTGCCAGCAGCTTAAGAGGACAGGGGAGAGATACGCAGTATTTT. Its protein is CASSLRGQGRDTQYF. The variable domain in full, completed from reference TRBV7-2 and TRBJ2-3, reads GAGVSQSPSNKVTEKGKDVELRCDPISGHTALYWYRQSLGQGLEFLIYFQGNSAPDKSGLPSDRFSAERTGGSVSTLTIQRTQQEDSAVYLCASSLRGQGRDTQYFGPGTRLTVL.

V and J are TRBV9 and TRBJ1-3; perhaps TRBD1 as D (6 bases). The germline V gene has CDR1 SGDLS and CDR2 YYNGEE. The CDR3 has 14 amino acids. V was trimmed by 6 bases and J by 0 bases, leaving 10 bases between them. For the CDR3, the DNA is TGTGCCAGCAATGACAGGAGCTCTGGAAACACCATATATTTT. Its translation is CASNDRSSGNTIYF.